The present entry profiles one T cell receptor (beta chain) with its context. Germline V gene lookup returns CDR1 SGHNT and CDR2 YYREEE (reference sequence). The CDR3 has 16 amino acids. Deletions cut 5 bases from V and 0 bases from J, with 16 bases between. These data come from a study of shared clonotypes between healthy human individuals. Naivety among CD8 cells was defined by CD45RO negativity and positive CCR7 selection, thereby excluding terminally differentiated effector memory CD45RA+ cells. Sequencing was performed with immunoSEQ multiplex PCR; in TCRdb, only in-frame clones are kept and a portion is missing. This sample carries around 1.9 million clones, 93% of them seen once, and the ten largest clones take 1.5% to 2%.

The J gene is TRBJ2-3, the V gene TRBV5-4; TRBD2 is a possible D gene (6 bases). Sequencing was performed on naive CD8+ T cells from PBMCs. The sequence was obtained from a man aged 18 to 29 in good health. Some clones in this sample may be carry-over from other donors' samples. The CDR3 nucleotides read TGTGCCAGCAGATTAAACTTAGCGGAAAGCACAGATACGCAGTATTTT. Translated: CASRLNLAESTDTQYF. Full variable domain (outside the CDR3, taken from reference TRBV5-4 and TRBJ2-3): ETGVTQSPTHLIKTRGQQVTLRCSSQSGHNTVSWYQQALGQGPQFIFQYYREEENGRGNFPPRFSGLQFPNYSSELNVNALELDDSALYLCASRLNLAESTDTQYFGPGTRLTVL.